This T cell receptor beta chain was observed in a study of Graves' ophthalmopathy and Graves' hyperthyroidism (dated by TCRdb to the late 2010s). Concerning the study at large: Peripheral blood samples were taken at the time of initial diagnosis, before any treatment was given. To tell Graves' ophthalmopathy apart from Graves' hyperthyroidism, and to predict which patients would progress to ophthalmopathy, the study relied on TCR beta repertoire signatures. In total, 135 blood samples were TCR-sequenced: 40 to 45 ophthalmopathy, about 75 hyperthyroidism and about 17 hyperthyroidism-to-ophthalmopathy patients. To explore V-J signatures that distinguish ophthalmopathy from hyperthyroidism, a discovery set of about a hundred patients was enrolled, made up of 40 to 45 with ophthalmopathy and some 58 with stable hyperthyroidism. An independent validation cohort was composed of roughly 19 hyperthyroidism patients and over 15 patients who later progressed from hyperthyroidism to ophthalmopathy. In over 5 hyperthyroidism patients, the T-cell repertoires found in thyroid tissue were compared with those found in blood. Once sampling was done, hyperthyroidism patients were given methimazole at a starting dose of 30 mg daily, while ophthalmopathy patients were given high-dose intravenous methylprednisolone. The roughly 91 discovery patients were randomly divided into training and test sets at a 7:3 ratio.

Patients with ophthalmopathy had moderately to severely active disease, with a Clinical Activity Score of 3 or more, a NOSPECS grade of 4 or more, and a disease duration of less than 3 months. Patients with other autoimmune diseases, uncontrolled infections, pregnancy or lactation were excluded. Clinical symptoms, serum thyroxine, TRAb, thyroid ultrasound and orbital computed tomography were used for diagnosis. PBMCs were isolated from about 9.1 ml of fresh peripheral blood by Ficoll-Paque density gradient centrifugation. Total RNA was extracted with Trizol reagent and quality-checked on an Agilent 2100 Bioanalyzer. Overall results and qualifications from the work: No statistical method was used to predetermine the sample size, and group allocation was not hidden from the investigators. In validation, the model predicted ophthalmopathy progression with more than 55% sensitivity and about 73% specificity; some twelve predicted patients were CT-confirmed with GO in a median of 6.5 months. Ophthalmopathy was separated from stable hyperthyroidism by the 13-signature model with 87.88% sensitivity and roughly 82% specificity in cross-validation and with 80%/75% in the test set. Most expanded thyroid clonotypes with a frequency above 0.001 also appeared in blood, which suggests that blood repertoires may reflect the immune response in the thyroid.

This clonotype was detected ten times or more. No cognate antigen has been identified for it. Within one base of it there is no much larger clone, and no base qualities were kept. TCR beta CDR3 regions were amplified from RNA transcripts for repertoire sequencing. The first round of RT-PCR was done with HTBI primers and the Qiagen OneStep RT-PCR kit, and was followed by a second round of multiplex PCR, then size selection and purification. The libraries underwent paired-end sequencing with 100 bp reads on an Illumina HiSeq2000. From the authors' description of their analysis: SOAPnuke was used to process the reads, removing any read that contained adapters or uncalled bases, had a mean Phred below 15, or lacked an exact match to the constant primer or identifier. COPE v1.2.5 was used to merge the high-quality paired reads. Each unique nucleotide sequence was defined as a clonotype, and clonotypes were aligned to IMGT TRB V, D and J references with MiTCR v1.1. Only V-J combinations with frequency above 0.0001 were analysed, covering over 98% of repertoires. A TCR clonal expansion and chaos score per V-J combination was defined as the ratio of F50 clonal expansion to chaos observed in the TCRdist matrix. Welch's t-statistics and random forest were used to narrow the features down to around 13 V-J combinations, which were then fed into a naive Bayes classifier. Thyroid-blood repertoire similarity was quantified with the Morisita-Horn index. Starting from the raw public reads, TCRdb applied fastp trimming at Q25, assembled clones with MiXCR and retained in-frame beta chains. Rows with one shared CDR3 protein collapse into an entry with the most common genes and DNA. In this record, the V and J calls reflect TCRdb's handling and not the investigators' own analysis. The sample profile shows about 220,000 distinct CDR3 sequences; 20% to 25% of them were found once. The top ten constitute roughly 45% of the sample.

The CDR1 and CDR2 encoded by the germline V gene are MGHDK and SYGVNS. The trim is 3 bases for V and 9 bases for J, with a gap of 11 bases between the germline ends. Inclusive of the bounding cysteine and phenylalanine, the CDR3 is 12 residues long. CDR3 DNA is the only sequence kept; it has 36 bases, read in frame from the first base. Sequencing was carried out using peripheral blood. Recombination joined TRBV25-1 with TRBJ2-5; no D gene call is confident. This receptor was obtained from a woman between 45 and 60 years old with Graves' ophthalmopathy. Donor details come from another sample of the same person, matched by shared clones. The CDR3 region has the sequence CASSDRKTPQYF. The DNA sequence is given as TGTGCCAGCAGTGATCGAAAGACCCCCCAGTACTTC.